The clone carrying this T cell receptor beta chain was detected only a few times. Antigen specificity is unknown. The entry originates in a study of cytomegalovirus exposure and HLA in healthy donors. Study summary: For the approximately 390 genotyped donors, 75% to 90% fell within the Caucasian-associated ancestry cluster.

Notes on the study in general: A highly shared variant cluster was judged a likely technical artifact. It was taken for granted in presence/absence analyses that sequencing depth across donors was roughly uniform.

A multiplex PCR was run with 60 Vbeta primers and 13 Jbeta primers. TCRdb keeps only in-frame clones here, not all; method: immunoSEQ multiplex PCR. This repertoire shows approximately 110,000 clones, 70% to 85% found once; its top ten account for around 13%. This receptor was obtained from a woman between 35 and 50 years old in good health and CMV-seropositive. The sample consisted of PBMCs.

In DNA, the CDR3 is TGTGCCAGCAGCACTCTCCGGGGGAGCATGGACACAGATACGCAGTATTTT. Its protein product is CASSTLRGSMDTDTQYF. The J gene is TRBJ2-3, the V gene TRBV7-9; D might be TRBD2 (6 bases). Germline assignment: CDR1 SEHNR and CDR2 FQNEAQ (reference sequence). V was shortened by 5 bases and J by 2 bases, with 20 bases between the two germline ends. The CDR3 is made up of 17 amino acids.